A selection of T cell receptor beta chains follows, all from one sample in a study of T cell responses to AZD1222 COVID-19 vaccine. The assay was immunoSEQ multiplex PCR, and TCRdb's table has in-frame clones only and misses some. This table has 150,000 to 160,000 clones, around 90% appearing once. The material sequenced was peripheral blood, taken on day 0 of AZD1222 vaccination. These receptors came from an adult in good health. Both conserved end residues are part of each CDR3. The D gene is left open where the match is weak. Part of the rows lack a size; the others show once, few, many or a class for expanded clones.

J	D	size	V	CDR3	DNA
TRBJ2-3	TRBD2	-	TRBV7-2	CASSRASGGSNTQYF	TGTGCCAGCAGTAGGGCTAGCGGGGGGTCAAATACGCAGTATTTT
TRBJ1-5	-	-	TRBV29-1	CSVDAGQGQPQHF	TGCAGCGTTGACGCGGGGCAAGGTCAGCCCCAGCATTTT
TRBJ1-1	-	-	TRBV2	CASRGPAWQNTEAFF	TGTGCCAGCAGGGGGCCCGCCTGGCAGAACACTGAAGCTTTCTTT
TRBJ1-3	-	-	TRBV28	CASSLLGGDPGNTIYF	TGTGCCAGCAGTTTACTGGGTGGGGATCCTGGAAACACCATATATTTT
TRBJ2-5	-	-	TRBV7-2	CASSFQGSQETQYF	TGTGCCAGCAGCTTTCAAGGGTCCCAAGAGACCCAGTACTTC
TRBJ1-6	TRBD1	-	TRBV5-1	CASSLGQGDSPLHF	TGCGCCAGCAGCTTGGGACAGGGAGATTCACCCCTCCACTTT
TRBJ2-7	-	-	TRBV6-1	CASSGAGAPSSYEQYF	TGTGCCAGCAGTGGAGCAGGGGCACCGAGCTCCTACGAGCAGTACTTC
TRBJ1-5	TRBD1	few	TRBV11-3	CASSSMWDRGRSNQPQHF	TGTGCCAGCAGCTCTATGTGGGACAGGGGGCGATCAAATCAGCCCCAGCATTTT
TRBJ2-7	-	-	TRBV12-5	CASGLTGLYEQYF	TGTGCTAGTGGTTTGACTGGTCTTTACGAGCAGTACTTC
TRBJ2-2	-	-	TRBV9	CASSVSGYTGELFF	TGTGCCAGCAGCGTGTCAGGCTACACCGGGGAGCTGTTTTTT
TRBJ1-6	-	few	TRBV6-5	CASSYKSGGGSPLHF	TGTGCCAGCAGTTACAAGTCGGGGGGCGGTTCACCCCTCCACTTT
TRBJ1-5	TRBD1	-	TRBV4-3	CASSQDAGQANQPQHF	TGCGCCAGCAGCCAAGATGCGGGACAGGCAAATCAGCCCCAGCATTTT
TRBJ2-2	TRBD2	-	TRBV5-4	CASSGTSGGPNTGELFF	TGTGCCAGCAGCGGGACTAGCGGGGGTCCGAACACCGGGGAGCTGTTTTTT
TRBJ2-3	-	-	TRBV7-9	CASSLEPIMGQYF	TGTGCCAGCAGCTTGGAACCTATAATGGGGCAGTATTTT
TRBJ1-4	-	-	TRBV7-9	CASSQGGVGEKLFF	TGTGCCAGCAGCCAAGGGGGTGTGGGAGAAAAACTGTTTTTT
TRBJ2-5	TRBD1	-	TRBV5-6	CASSLGQGYGPQYF	TGTGCCAGCAGCTTGGGACAGGGGTATGGTCCCCAGTACTTC
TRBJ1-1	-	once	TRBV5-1	CASSWTGGQGNTEAFF	TGCGCCAGCAGCTGGACCGGGGGGCAGGGGAACACTGAAGCTTTCTTT
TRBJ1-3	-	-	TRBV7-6	CASSPRWGNSGNTIYF	TGTGCCAGCAGCCCAAGGTGGGGTAACTCTGGAAACACCATATATTTT
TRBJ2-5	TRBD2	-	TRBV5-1	CASTVRGDQETQYF	TGCGCCAGCACCGTGCGGGGGGATCAAGAGACCCAGTACTTC
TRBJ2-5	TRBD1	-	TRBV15	CATSRGQGHQETQYF	TGTGCCACCAGCAGAGGACAGGGGCACCAAGAGACCCAGTACTTC
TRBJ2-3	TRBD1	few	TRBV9	CASSETGEPDTQYF	TGTGCCAGCAGCGAGACAGGGGAACCAGATACGCAGTATTTT
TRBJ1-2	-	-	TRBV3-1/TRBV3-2	CASSQGPGNYGYTF	TGTGCCAGCAGCCAAGGTCCGGGTAACTATGGCTACACCTTC
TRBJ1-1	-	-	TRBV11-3	CASSLGSVRYTEAFF	TGTGCCAGCAGCTTGGGATCCGTCAGGTACACTGAAGCTTTCTTT
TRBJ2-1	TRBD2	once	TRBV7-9	CASSSRTSGVGNEQFF	TGTGCCAGCAGCTCCCGGACTAGCGGGGTAGGCAATGAGCAGTTCTTC
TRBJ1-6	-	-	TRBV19	CATRDINNSPLHF	TGTGCCACCCGGGACATTAATAATTCACCCCTCCACTTT
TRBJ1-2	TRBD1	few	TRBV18	CASSPLRGQGGYTF	TGTGCCAGCTCACCACTCAGGGGGCAAGGTGGCTACACCTTC
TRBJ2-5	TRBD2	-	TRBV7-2	CASSSFSGGAYETQYF	TGTGCCAGCAGCTCCTTTAGCGGGGGGGCCTATGAGACCCAGTACTTC
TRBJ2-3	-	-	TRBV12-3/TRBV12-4	CASSSIDTQYF	TGTGCCAGCAGTTCCATAGATACGCAGTATTTT
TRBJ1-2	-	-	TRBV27	CASSYTVNYGYTF	TGTGCCAGCAGTTACACAGTGAACTATGGCTACACCTTC
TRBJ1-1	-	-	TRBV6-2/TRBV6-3	CASSYERSLEAFF	TGTGCCAGCAGTTACGAACGGAGCCTTGAAGCTTTCTTT
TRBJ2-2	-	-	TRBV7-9	CASSTRANTGELFF	TGTGCCAGTTCAACTAGAGCGAACACCGGGGAGCTGTTTTTT
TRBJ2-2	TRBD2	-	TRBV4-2	CASSQVNSGGGAGELFF	TGTGCCAGCAGCCAAGTTAACAGCGGGGGTGGGGCCGGGGAGCTGTTTTTT
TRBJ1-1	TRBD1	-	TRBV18	CASSLDRATEAFF	TGTGCCAGCTCACTCGACAGGGCTACTGAAGCTTTCTTT
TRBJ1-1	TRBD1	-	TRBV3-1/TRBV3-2	CASPIPGQGPMNTEAFF	TGTGCCAGCCCCATCCCGGGACAGGGGCCCATGAACACTGAAGCTTTCTTT
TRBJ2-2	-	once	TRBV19	CASREQGNVGELFF	TGTGCCAGTAGGGAACAGGGAAATGTCGGGGAGCTGTTTTTT
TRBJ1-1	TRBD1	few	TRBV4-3	CASSQDAADRGGKAFF	TGCGCCAGCAGCCAAGATGCAGCGGACAGGGGTGGGAAAGCTTTCTTT
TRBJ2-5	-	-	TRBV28	CASSRPGHGTETQYF	TGTGCCAGCAGTCGCCCCGGACATGGCACAGAGACCCAGTACTTC
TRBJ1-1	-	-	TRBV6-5	CASISPQNTEAFF	TGTGCCAGCATTTCGCCCCAGAACACTGAAGCTTTCTTT
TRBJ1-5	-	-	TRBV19	CASSERGNQPQHF	TGTGCCAGTAGTGAGAGGGGGAATCAGCCCCAGCATTTT
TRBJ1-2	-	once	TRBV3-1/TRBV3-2	CASSNPGNGYTF	TGTGCCAGCAGCAACCCGGGGAATGGCTACACCTTC
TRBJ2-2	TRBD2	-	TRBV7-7	CASSSGLGKTGELFF	TGTGCCAGCAGTTCGGGACTAGGCAAAACCGGGGAGCTGTTTTTT
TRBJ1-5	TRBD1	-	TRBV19	CASSDRANQPQHF	TGTGCCAGTAGCGACAGGGCGAATCAGCCCCAGCATTTT
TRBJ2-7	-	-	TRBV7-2	CASSPRVGEQYF	TGTGCCAGCAGCCCTCGGGTGGGCGAGCAGTACTTC
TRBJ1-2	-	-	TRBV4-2	CASSPILIGENYGYTF	TGTGCCAGCAGCCCGATTTTAATAGGGGAAAACTATGGCTACACCTTC
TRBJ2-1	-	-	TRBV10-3	CAIRSLGVNNEQFF	TGTGCCATCAGGAGCCTCGGGGTTAACAATGAGCAGTTCTTC
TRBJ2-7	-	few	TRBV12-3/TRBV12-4	CASSSQISEQYF	TGTGCCAGCAGTTCACAGATTAGCGAGCAGTACTTC
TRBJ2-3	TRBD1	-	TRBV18	CASSPETGGRTDTQYF	TGTGCCAGCTCACCCGAGACAGGGGGACGCACAGATACGCAGTATTTT
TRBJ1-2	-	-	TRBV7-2	CASSPGQSYGYTF	TGTGCCAGCAGCCCTGGACAGTCTTATGGCTACACCTTC
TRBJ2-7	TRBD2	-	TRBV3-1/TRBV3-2	CASSQDPSGGVEQYF	TGTGCCAGCAGCCAAGATCCTAGCGGGGGAGTCGAGCAGTACTTC
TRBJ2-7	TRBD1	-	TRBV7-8	CASSLDRTGAYEQYF	TGTGCCAGCAGCTTAGATCGGACAGGGGCCTACGAGCAGTACTTC
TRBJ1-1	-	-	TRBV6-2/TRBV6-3	CASSYARLVDTEAFF	TGTGCCAGCAGTTACGCTAGATTAGTGGACACTGAAGCTTTCTTT
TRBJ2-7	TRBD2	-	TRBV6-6	CASSYQAGEQYF	TGTGCCAGCAGTTATCAAGCGGGGGAGCAGTACTTC
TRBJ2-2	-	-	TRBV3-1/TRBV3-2	CASSQDLRGELFF	TGTGCCAGCAGCCAAGATCTCCGCGGGGAGCTGTTTTTT
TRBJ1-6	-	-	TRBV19	CASSVGGLGNSPLHF	TGTGCCAGTAGTGTGGGGGGCCTCGGTAATTCACCCCTCCACTTT
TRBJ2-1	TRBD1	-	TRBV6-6	CASSQPGQGVNEQFF	TGTGCCAGCAGCCAACCGGGACAGGGGGTTAATGAGCAGTTCTTC
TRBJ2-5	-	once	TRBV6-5	CASSYGYRREETQYF	TGTGCCAGCAGTTACGGATACAGGAGGGAAGAGACCCAGTACTTC
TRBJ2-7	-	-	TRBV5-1	CASSLGTAAYEQYF	TGCGCCAGCAGCTTAGGAACGGCGGCCTACGAGCAGTACTTC
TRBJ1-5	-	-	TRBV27	CASSPAGGPSNQPQHF	TGTGCCAGCAGTCCAGCGGGAGGCCCCAGTAATCAGCCCCAGCATTTT